A selection of T cell receptor beta chains follows, all from one sample in a study of T cells expressing NK-cell markers. TCRdb re-called the 5' RACE reads and catalogs CDR3 proteins one per entry, DNA excluded. Here the sample table reports about 460,000 distinct CDR3 sequences. The sequenced sample was blood T cells: a sorted CD56 or NKG2C T cell subset, CD4+ or CD8+ T cells, or bulk PBMC T cells (not recorded which). The source of these receptors is a woman aged 45-65 years in good health. Each CDR3 is given with its conserved first and last residue.

j_call v_call cdr3_aa
TRBJ2-5 TRBV7-9 CASTGTFQETQYF
TRBJ2-5 TRBV4-1 CASSRPTGEKQETQYF
TRBJ2-3 TRBV11-1 CASSEETGTDTQYF
TRBJ2-5 TRBV7-2 CASSRLVRETQYF
TRBJ2-1 TRBV27 CASSLYRTSGRTQFF
TRBJ2-3 TRBV5-1 CASSLSAGILPDTQYF
TRBJ2-3 TRBV4-1 CASSQPREGNADTQYF
TRBJ2-7 TRBV6-6 CASSPDNSYEQYF
TRBJ2-1 TRBV4-1 CASSQLPSGNSYNEQFF
TRBJ1-2 TRBV21-1 CASSKEGNYGYTF
TRBJ2-3 TRBV24-1 CATSERDRGTPSTDTQYF
TRBJ2-1 TRBV24-1 CATSLVSGAYNEQFF
TRBJ2-7 TRBV12-3/TRBV12-4 CASSLPLTGRYEQYF
TRBJ2-4 TRBV29-1 CSGEGRDSSGKNIQYF
TRBJ2-2 TRBV4-1 CASSRTSGDTGELFF
TRBJ2-2 TRBV13 CASSQRHVLKTGELFF
TRBJ2-3 TRBV18 CASSQGRSDTQYF
TRBJ1-1 TRBV11-3 CASSSENTEAFF
TRBJ2-2 TRBV28 CASNLSPTRSGGELFF
TRBJ2-3 TRBV12-5 CASGLVVSLFVDTQYF
TRBJ2-1 TRBV4-1 CASSQLLLSYNEQFF
TRBJ2-1 TRBV20-1 CSARERQLSGQFF